What follows are 31 T cell receptor beta chains derived from one specimen sequenced in a study of T cells in Graves' hyperthyroidism and ophthalmopathy. RNA transcripts yielded amplified TCR beta CDR3 regions. TCR CDR3 underwent first-round RT-PCR with the HTBI primer set. TCRdb fed the multiplex PCR reads into MiXCR, producing one record per CDR3 protein. The profile shows 500,000 to 600,000 distinct CDR3 sequences, 15% to 20% of them singletons. Sequenced: blood. The receptors come from a man aged 35 to 55 with Graves' ophthalmopathy.

The chain is built from TRBV20-1 and TRBJ1-4; the D gene is possibly TRBD1 (5 bases). The germline V gene encodes CDR1 DFQATT and CDR2 SNEGSKA (reference sequence). V lost 7 bases and J lost 7, with 13 bases in between. The CDR3 is 12 amino acids. CDR3 nucleotide sequence: TGCAGTGGGCTTGGGGGAACTGAAAAACTGTTTTTT. This encodes CSGLGGTEKLFF.

The chain couples TRBV18 to TRBJ2-3, with a possible D match to TRBD1 (6 bases). V shed 3 bases and J shed 2 bases, with 18 bases lying between them. Looked up from germline, CDR1 is KGHSH and CDR2 is LQKENI. The CDR3 totals 17 residues. For the CDR3, the DNA is TGTGCCAGCTCACCCCCGACAGGAACACCGGTCACAGATACGCAGTATTTT. Amino acid sequence: CASSPPTGTPVTDTQYF.

This clonotype was seen at least ten times. CDR3 DNA: TGTGCCAGCAGCTTAGGACCTTCTCCGGAGGGCTACACCTTC. Translated: CASSLGPSPEGYTF. The rearrangement uses TRBV11-2 and TRBJ1-2, with D hard to call. The germline CDR1 and CDR2 sequences are SGHAT and FQNNGV. This CDR3 is built from 14 residues. V was shortened by 1 base and J by 8 bases, with 14 bases between the two germline ends. Filled out from reference TRBV11-2 and TRBJ1-2, the complete variable domain reads EAGVAQSPRYKIIEKRQSVAFWCNPISGHATLYWYQQILGQGPKLLIQFQNNGVVDDSQLPKDRFSAERLKGVDSTLKIQPAKLEDSAVYLCASSLGPSPEGYTFGSGTRLTVV.

This clonotype appeared many times. The rearrangement links TRBV6-2 or TRBV6-3 to TRBJ2-7; D is tentatively TRBD1 or TRBD2 (5 bases each). Germline CDR1 is MNHEY and CDR2 is SVGEGT. The CDR3 extends over 16 amino acids. V dropped 7 bases and J dropped 2 bases, with 21 bases sitting between them. CDR3 region: CASIEADGALPYEQYF. CDR3 nucleotides: TGTGCCAGCATCGAAGCGGACGGGGCCCTACCCTACGAGCAGTACTTC.

The rearrangement joins TRBV5-1 to TRBJ2-7; TRBD1 aligns across 9 bases. Trimming took 4 bases from V and 4 from J; bases not matched to a gene: 9. Germline CDR1 reads SGHRS; CDR2 reads YFSETQ. This CDR3 has 15 amino acids. For the CDR3, the DNA is TGCGCCAGCAGCCAACGACAGGGGGTTCATTACGAGCAGTACTTC. Protein: CASSQRQGVHYEQYF.

The chain recombines TRBV3-1 with TRBJ2-1; D is undetermined. CDR3 length equals 15 residues. Germline V gene lookup returns CDR1 LGHDT and CDR2 YNNKEL (reference sequence). V gave up 0 bases and J gave up 6 bases, with 12 bases separating them. The CDR3 here is CASSQDGRASNEQFF. The CDR3 nucleotides read TGTGCCAGCAGCCAAGATGGAAGGGCCAGCAATGAGCAGTTCTTC.

This chain joins TRBV28 and TRBJ1-6; D is perhaps TRBD1 (5 bases). CDR1 and CDR2 (germline): MDHEN, SYDVKM. The V gene lost 5 bases and the J gene lost 7 bases, with 21 bases spanning the gap. CDR3 length equals 17 residues. The CDR3 loop reads CASSPFYSLPGNSPLHF. CDR3 sequence (DNA): TGTGCCAGCAGTCCGTTTTACAGTTTGCCAGGGAATTCACCCCTCCACTTT.

This clonotype was picked up many times. The chain employs TRBV7-2 and TRBJ2-7; TRBD1 matches at 10 bases. V gave up 4 bases and J gave up 6 bases; unmatched junction bases: 9. There are 15 residues in the CDR3. CDR1 is SGHTA and CDR2 is FQGNSA in the germline V gene. Here the CDR3 reads CASSSAGQGSSEQYF. CDR3 sequence (DNA): TGTGCCAGCAGCTCCGCGGGACAGGGGTCTTCCGAGCAGTACTTC. Full variable domain (rest looked up from reference TRBV7-2 and TRBJ2-7): GAGVSQSPSNKVTEKGKDVELRCDPISGHTALYWYRQSLGQGLEFLIYFQGNSAPDKSGLPSDRFSAERTGGSVSTLTIQRTQQEDSAVYLCASSSAGQGSSEQYFGPGTRLTVT.

The chain joins TRBV4-1 to TRBJ2-2; TRBD1 matches at 9 bases. This CDR3 has 16 residues. J lost 8 bases, V lost 0 bases, and 7 bases had no gene match. Looked up from germline, CDR1 is MGHRA and CDR2 is YSYEKL. CDR3 sequence reads: CASSQEQQGAQGELFF. In DNA form, the CDR3 reads TGCGCCAGCAGCCAAGAGCAACAGGGGGCGCAAGGGGAGCTGTTTTTT.

This clonotype was counted between two and nine times. The chain employs TRBV7-9 and TRBJ2-2, with D perhaps matching TRBD1 (6 bases). Germline V CDR1 and CDR2: SEHNR, FQNEAQ (reference sequence). V was clipped by 5 bases and J by 5 bases, with 15 bases between them. The CDR3 sequence is 15 residues long. Written as DNA, the CDR3 is TGTGCCAGCAGCCCACAGGGACCCCGAACCGGGGAGCTGTTTTTT. Its protein product is CASSPQGPRTGELFF.

This clonotype was counted many times. The chain combines TRBV4-2 with TRBJ2-7; the match to TRBD2 covers 11 bases. Germline CDR1 is LGHNA and CDR2 is YNFKEQ. V shed 2 bases and J 3 bases; nucleotides not matched to a gene: 3. The CDR3 runs to 15 residues. CDR3 coding DNA: TGTGCCAGCAGCCAACCCGGGACTAGCGGCTACGAGCAGTACTTC. This gives the protein CASSQPGTSGYEQYF.

The sample holds many counts of this clonotype. The J gene is TRBJ2-7, the V gene TRBV20-1; a weak D match, TRBD2 (6 bases). CDR3 length: 11 residues. Trimming left V 6 bases short and J 2 bases short, with 8 bases between. The germline CDR1 and CDR2 sequences are DFQATT and SNEGSKA (reference sequence). The CDR3 is CSAERAYEQYF. CDR3 in DNA: TGCAGTGCGGAGCGGGCCTACGAGCAGTACTTC.

V and J are TRBV19 and TRBJ1-5; unclear D gene. Trimming pared 4 bases from V and 1 base from J, leaving 11 bases between. This CDR3 contains 15 residues. Germline values: CDR1 LNHDA, CDR2 SQIVND (reference sequence). The CDR3 sequence is CASSKGRMSNQPQHF. The CDR3 coding sequence is TGTGCCAGTAGTAAAGGTCGGATGAGCAATCAGCCCCAGCATTTT.

In nucleotides, the CDR3 is TGTGCCAGCAGTTTCGGGGGGGCGAGAGAGACCCAGTACTTC. It is translated as CASSFGGARETQYF. The chain links TRBV12-3 or TRBV12-4 to TRBJ2-5; 8 bases map to TRBD2. The V and J ends lost 3 bases and 4 bases, in that order; junction bases with no gene match: 4. This CDR3 contains 14 residues.

This clonotype was recorded at least ten times. V is TRBV20-1 and J is TRBJ2-1; TRBD2 matches 9 bases. V was clipped by 3 bases and J by 4 bases; unmatched bases: 10. CDR3 length: 16 residues. Per germline, CDR1 DFQATT and CDR2 SNEGSKA (reference sequence). The CDR3 here is CSARGREGTSYNEQFF. The CDR3 DNA is TGCAGTGCTAGGGGGCGGGAGGGAACTTCTTACAATGAGCAGTTCTTC.

This chain's CDR3 is CAISENPAQSYEQYF. CDR3 nucleotides: TGTGCCATCAGTGAAAATCCGGCCCAATCCTACGAGCAGTACTTC. V and J are TRBV10-3 and TRBJ2-7; no reliable D call. Germline V gene sequence: CDR1 ENHRY, CDR2 SYGVKD. The germline V and J ends were trimmed by 3 bases and 1 base, with 13 bases remaining between them. The CDR3 is 15 residues long.

The chain links TRBV20-1 to TRBJ2-7, with 9 bases lining up with TRBD1. Unmatched junction bases numbered 1, after V lost 5 bases and J lost 2 bases. This CDR3 contains 12 residues. Per germline, CDR1 DFQATT and CDR2 SNEGSKA (reference sequence). The DNA for the CDR3 is TGCAGTGCTTGGGACAGGGCCTACGAGCAGTACTTC. Its protein is CSAWDRAYEQYF.

The chain links TRBV27 to TRBJ2-1; 11 nucleotides line up with TRBD2. CDR1 MNHEY and CDR2 SMNVEV come from the germline V gene (reference sequence). The ends lost 8 bases at V and 7 bases at J; junction bases unmatched: 7. The CDR3 consists of 14 residues. This chain's CDR3 is CASGLAGGVNEQFF. The DNA for the CDR3 is TGTGCCAGCGGTCTAGCGGGAGGAGTGAATGAGCAGTTCTTC.

As DNA, the CDR3 is TGTGCCAGTAAGGGGGTCTCTGGAAACACCATATATTTT. Amino acid sequence: CASKGVSGNTIYF. V and J are TRBV19 and TRBJ1-3, with D perhaps TRBD1 (6 bases). This CDR3 contains 13 residues. V gave up 7 bases and J gave up 0 bases, with 7 bases separating them. Germline V lookup: CDR1 LNHDA, CDR2 SQIVND (reference sequence).

This clonotype was observed once. The final CDR3 position lacks the conserved phenylalanine or tryptophan, pointing to a likely read error. The rearrangement links TRBV28 to TRBJ1-5; D uncertain. Trimming took 0 bases from V and 3 from J, leaving 9 bases between them. CDR1 MDHEN and CDR2 SYDVKM come from the germline V gene. The CDR3 length is 15 residues. CDR3 protein: CASSLWRVANQPQHL. The CDR3 bases are TGTGCCAGCAGTTTATGGAGGGTTGCCAATCAGCCCCAGCATCTT.

The chain recombines TRBV11-2 with TRBJ2-3, with D possibly being TRBD1 or TRBD2 (5 bases each). V lost 6 bases and J 5 bases, leaving 12 bases between the germline ends. This CDR3 has 13 residues. Per germline, CDR1 SGHAT and CDR2 FQNNGV. CDR3 sequence reads: CASRGPTGDTQYF. CDR3 bases: TGTGCCAGCAGGGGACCCACGGGAGATACGCAGTATTTT.

This chain links TRBV6-1 with TRBJ2-7, with D maybe TRBD1 (6 bases). CDR3 size: 12 residues. CDR1 MNHNS and CDR2 SASEGT come from the germline V gene. The germline V and J ends were trimmed by 6 bases and 6 bases, with 12 bases remaining between them. The CDR3 DNA follows: TGTGCCAGCAGCGCAGGGGCTGCCGAGCAGTACTTC. This encodes CASSAGAAEQYF.

This clonotype was observed a handful of times. The rearrangement joins TRBV12-3 or TRBV12-4 to TRBJ2-5; either TRBD1 or TRBD2 may supply D (5 bases each). V was shortened by 6 bases and J by 5 bases, with 10 bases between the two germline ends. This CDR3 is built from 12 residues. The chain's CDR3 is CASRPGAETQYF. The CDR3 DNA follows: TGTGCCAGCAGACCCGGGGCCGAGACCCAGTACTTC.

This clonotype was observed many times. The chain carries TRBV20-1 and TRBJ2-5; 8 bases map to TRBD2. Germline V lookup: CDR1 DFQATT, CDR2 SNEGSKA (reference sequence). The CDR3 sequence is 17 residues long. V dropped 6 bases and J dropped 5; count of bases not matched to a gene: 20. The CDR3 reads CSAAVFGSGTTGETQYF. The CDR3 region has the DNA TGCAGTGCCGCAGTCTTCGGTAGCGGGACCACTGGGGAGACCCAGTACTTC.

This chain connects TRBV6-2 or TRBV6-3 to TRBJ1-5; D uncertain. The germline CDR1 and CDR2 sequences are MNHEY and SVGEGT. Trimming took off 4 bases at V and 0 bases at J, with 7 bases between the two ends. There are 14 residues in the CDR3. CDR3 in amino acids: CASSFWGSNQPQHF. In DNA form, the CDR3 reads TGTGCCAGCAGTTTCTGGGGTAGCAATCAGCCCCAGCATTTT.

This clonotype was detected many times. V is TRBV7-8 and J is TRBJ2-3, with TRBD2 matching over 11 bases. CDR3 size: 15 residues. Germline V gene sequence: CDR1 SGHVS, CDR2 FQNEAQ. V trimming: 1 base; J trimming: 6 bases; junction bases outside the gene matches: 3. The DNA of the CDR3 is TGTGCCAGCAGCTTAGGATGGACTAGCGGGGATACGCAGTATTTT. It specifies CASSLGWTSGDTQYF.

This clonotype was counted between two and nine times. The chain carries TRBV20-1 and TRBJ2-5; TRBD1 matches 9 bases. This CDR3 spans 14 amino acids. Germline V gene sequence: CDR1 DFQATT, CDR2 SNEGSKA (reference sequence). V gave up 3 bases and J gave up 5 bases; unmatched junction bases: 7. Here the CDR3 reads CSASVGTGMETQYF. The DNA of the CDR3 is TGCAGTGCTAGCGTGGGGACAGGGATGGAGACCCAGTACTTC.

Ten or more counts support this clonotype. V usage is TRBV4-1 and J usage is TRBJ2-1; 13 bases line up with TRBD2. This CDR3 contains 20 residues. V was clipped by 4 bases and J by 5 bases; unmatched bases: 17. Germline V gives CDR1 MGHRA, CDR2 YSYEKL. In DNA form, the CDR3 reads TGCGCCAGCAGCCTCGGACTAGCGGGAGTTCGGGGCGCAGGGGACAATGAGCAGTTCTTC. The encoded protein is CASSLGLAGVRGAGDNEQFF.

This clonotype has a handful of counts. V and J are TRBV6-1 and TRBJ2-1; 10 nucleotides line up with TRBD2. The ends lost 6 bases at V and 4 bases at J; junction bases unmatched: 6. CDR1 and CDR2 (germline): MNHNS, SASEGT. The length of the CDR3 is 15 residues. CDR3 protein: CASRYGLAEYNEQFF. DNA of the CDR3: TGTGCCAGCAGGTACGGACTAGCGGAATACAATGAGCAGTTCTTC.

The gene calls are TRBV10-3 and TRBJ2-2; unclear D gene. The CDR3 length is 15 residues. Germline CDR1 reads ENHRY; CDR2 reads SYGVKD. V was shortened by 6 bases and J by 0 bases, with 11 bases between the two germline ends. The CDR3 DNA follows: TGTGCCATCAGCCCCCCAACCGCGAACACCGGGGAGCTGTTTTTT. It encodes CAISPPTANTGELFF.

The V gene is TRBV5-1, the J gene TRBJ2-3, with no clear D. The germline CDR1 and CDR2 sequences are SGHRS and YFSETQ. This CDR3 is built from 13 residues. V was trimmed by 6 bases and J by 5 bases, leaving 13 bases between them. CDR3: CASNPGGIDTQYF. CDR3 in DNA: TGCGCCAGCAACCCAGGTGGCATAGATACGCAGTATTTT.